The 26 T cell receptor beta chains given below trace back to one sample, sequenced in a study of shared clonotypes between healthy human individuals. Profiling relied on immunoSEQ multiplex PCR, and the TCRdb table lists in-frame clones only, not all of them. This table holds about 2,500,000 clones, more than 80% found once. The sample taken for sequencing was naive CD4+ T cells sorted from blood. Subset defined: CD45RA+ positively selected. All receptors derive from a man aged 18 to 29 in good health.

This clone was seen a few times. Other DNA sequences in this specimen translate into the identical CDR3. This chain uses TRBV27 with TRBJ1-5; 8 bases agree with TRBD1. V was clipped by 2 bases and J by 1 base; unmatched bases: 1. Germline CDR1 and CDR2: MNHEY and SMNVEV (reference sequence). The CDR3 runs to 15 residues. The CDR3 sequence is CASSLRTGSNQPQHF. DNA of the CDR3: TGTGCCAGCAGTTTAAGGACAGGGAGCAATCAGCCCCAGCATTTT.

The chain combines TRBV19 with TRBJ1-1, with 9 bases identical to TRBD1. The V gene end was trimmed by 3 bases and the J gene end by 6 bases; junction bases not matched to a gene: 8. The CDR3 sequence is 15 residues long. From germline, CDR1 is LNHDA and CDR2 SQIVND (reference sequence). CDR3 region: CASSIPGQGNSEAFF. The CDR3 DNA reads TGTGCCAGTAGTATCCCGGGACAGGGTAACTCTGAAGCTTTCTTT.

The rearrangement joins TRBV25-1 to TRBJ1-1; 7 nucleotides align to TRBD1. After removal of 2 bases from V and 6 bases from J, the junction contained 3 bases not matched to a gene. The CDR3 loop spans 13 amino acids. Germline CDR1 MGHDK, CDR2 SYGVNS. The CDR3 DNA is TGTGCCAGCAGTGAAAGGGGGCGGGCTGAAGCTTTCTTT. Its translation: CASSERGRAEAFF. The full variable domain, with the rest looked up from reference TRBV25-1 and TRBJ1-1, is EADIYQTPRYLVIGTGKKITLECSQTMGHDKMYWYQQDPGMELHLIHYSYGVNSTEKGDLSSESTVSRIRTEHFPLTLESARPSHTSQYLCASSERGRAEAFFGQGTRLTVV.

The chain couples TRBV30 to TRBJ2-4; D is uncertain. V lost 0 bases, J lost 1 base, and 7 bases lay in between. The CDR3 is 14 amino acids. Germline V gene data show CDR1 as GTSNPN and CDR2 as SVGIG (reference sequence). CDR3 in amino acids: CAWSVVGAKNIQYF. For the CDR3, the DNA is TGTGCCTGGAGTGTGGTCGGGGCCAAAAACATTCAGTACTTC.

The CDR3 region is CASGPWTSGRNEQYF. CDR3 nucleotides: TGTGCCAGCGGCCCATGGACTAGCGGGAGAAACGAGCAGTACTTC. V and J are TRBV6-5 and TRBJ2-5, with TRBD2 identical over 13 bases. The J call is in doubt because the DNA end fits TRBJ2-7 better. The CDR3 totals 15 residues. Germline CDR1 is MNHEY and CDR2 is SVGAGI.

This clone was picked up one time. J is TRBJ2-2 and V is TRBV7-9; D ambiguous. The CDR3 covers 14 residues. Germline CDR1 is SEHNR and CDR2 is FQNEAQ (reference sequence). V lost 8 bases to trimming and J lost 0 bases, with 10 bases between them. The CDR3 here is CASRRGANTGELFF. CDR3 in DNA: TGTGCCAGCCGCCGCGGAGCGAACACCGGGGAGCTGTTTTTT.

The chain combines TRBV30 with TRBJ2-7; D is unresolved. Between the trimmed V and J ends, which lost 0 bases and 0 bases, there was a span of 9 bases. The CDR3 is made up of 14 amino acids. The germline V gene encodes CDR1 GTSNPN and CDR2 SVGIG (reference sequence). In nucleotides, the CDR3 is TGTGCCTGGAGTGTCACAGCGAGCTCCTACGAGCAGTACTTC. Residues: CAWSVTASSYEQYF.

The chain has TRBV11-2 and TRBJ2-7; D possibly corresponds to TRBD2 (6 bases). The CDR3 is made up of 14 amino acids. Germline CDR1 SGHAT, CDR2 FQNNGV. V dropped 5 bases and J dropped 3 bases, with 14 bases sitting between them. For the CDR3, the DNA is TGTGCCAGCAGCAAGGGACTCAGAGACTACGAGCAGTACTTC. The encoded protein is CASSKGLRDYEQYF.

V and J are TRBV7-2 and TRBJ2-7; TRBD2 agrees at 7 bases. The trim removed 5 bases at V and 13 bases at J, leaving 14 bases unmatched. The CDR3 has 13 residues. The germline CDR1 and CDR2 sequences are SGHTA and FQGNSA. DNA for the CDR3: TGTGCCAGCAGCGGAGGAGGGGCTAGCGGCCTTTACTTC. Translated: CASSGGGASGLYF.

The rearrangement joins TRBV11-2 to TRBJ1-5, with D maybe TRBD1 (6 bases). This CDR3 is 15 amino acids long. Deletions cut 5 bases from V and 1 base from J, with 12 bases between. Germline values: CDR1 SGHAT, CDR2 FQNNGV. The CDR3 nucleotides read TGTGCCAGCAGCCTTAGAGGGGGAAGCAATCAGCCCCAGCATTTT. Translation gives CASSLRGGSNQPQHF.

In regard to this clone: A read error may account for a junction end that differs from germline. The CDR3 region has the DNA TGTGCCAGCAGCGTACCGGGACAGGGGGGCGTCGGCTTC. This codes for CASSVPGQGGVGF. The V gene is TRBV2, the J gene TRBJ1-2; 11 nucleotides match TRBD1. Germline CDR1 reads SNHLY; CDR2 reads FYNNEI. The CDR3 loop spans 13 amino acids.

CDR3 sequence: CASSRPGHLTDTQYF. CDR3 DNA: TGTGCCAGCAGCCGACCCGGACACCTCACAGATACGCAGTATTTT. The chain links TRBV5-4 to TRBJ2-3; TRBD1 is a possible D gene (5 bases). The length of the CDR3 is 15 residues. V was clipped by 4 bases and J by 2 bases, with 14 bases between them. In germline, CDR1 is SGHNT, CDR2 YYREEE (reference sequence).

This chain uses TRBV7-2 with TRBJ1-3, with 7 bases aligning to TRBD1. Germline CDR1 reads SGHTA; CDR2 reads FQGNSA. This CDR3 region has 15 residues. V trimming: 5 bases; J trimming: 1 base; junction bases outside the gene matches: 5. CDR3 sequence reads: CASSPTGQSGNTIYF. In DNA form, the CDR3 reads TGTGCCAGCAGCCCAACGGGACAGTCTGGAAACACCATATATTTT.

The chain is built from TRBV19 and TRBJ1-6; possible D gene TRBD1, 5 bases. The CDR3 is 14 residues long. The V end was cut by 4 bases, the J end by 5 bases, with 9 bases between. Germline V gene sequence: CDR1 LNHDA, CDR2 SQIVND (reference sequence). The CDR3 protein is CASSNRQNNSPLHF. In DNA, the CDR3 is TGTGCCAGTAGTAATCGACAGAATAATTCACCCCTCCACTTT.

Concerning this clone itself: Other DNA sequences in this specimen translate into the identical CDR3. The V call is TRBV4-1, the J call TRBJ2-5, with D tentatively TRBD1 (5 bases). Trimming shortened V by 1 base and J by 0 bases, and 6 bases separated the two germline ends. The CDR3 runs to 14 residues. Looked up from germline, CDR1 is MGHRA and CDR2 is YSYEKL. The CDR3 sequence: CASSQGQNQETQYF. CDR3 bases: TGCGCCAGCAGCCAAGGACAGAACCAAGAGACCCAGTACTTC.

The chain uses TRBV5-1 and TRBJ2-5, with TRBD1 matching over 11 bases. CDR3 length: 17 residues. V was pared by 4 bases and J by 5 bases, with 13 bases of the junction left unmatched. Germline CDR1 reads SGHRS; CDR2 reads YFSETQ. The CDR3 region is CASSLGQGALVAETQYF. The CDR3 DNA reads as TGCGCCAGCAGCCTAGGACAGGGGGCATTAGTAGCGGAGACCCAGTACTTC. Full variable domain (missing parts from reference TRBV5-1 and TRBJ2-5): KAGVTQTPRYLIKTRGQQVTLSCSPISGHRSVSWYQQTPGQGLQFLFEYFSETQRNKGNFPGRFSGRQFSNSRSEMNVSTLELGDSALYLCASSLGQGALVAETQYFGPGTRLLVL.

The chain employs TRBV6-5 and TRBJ1-6, with D unresolved. V lost 7 bases, J lost 8 bases, and 15 bases lay in between. Germline V gene lookup returns CDR1 MNHEY and CDR2 SVGAGI. The CDR3 spans 14 residues. The CDR3 loop is CASNVGGVDSPLHF. The CDR3 DNA is TGTGCCAGCAATGTCGGTGGGGTAGATTCACCCCTCCACTTT.

In its sample, this clone was seen once. The chain couples TRBV9 to TRBJ2-2, with a tentative D call TRBD2 (6 bases). Trimming took 1 base from V and 8 from J, leaving 15 bases between them. Germline V gives CDR1 SGDLS, CDR2 YYNGEE. This CDR3 is built from 15 residues. The CDR3 spells CASSVFGRDLGELFF. CDR3 DNA sequence: TGTGCCAGCAGCGTATTTGGGCGGGACTTGGGGGAGCTGTTTTTT.

V gene TRBV19 combines with J gene TRBJ2-3; 7 nucleotides line up with TRBD1. Trimming cost V 7 bases and J 4 bases; bases outside gene matches: 8. The CDR3 is made up of 14 amino acids. CDR1 is LNHDA and CDR2 is SQIVND in the germline V gene (reference sequence). In nucleotides, the CDR3 is TGTGCCAGTAATTACAGGGGTCTGGCAGATACGCAGTATTTT. Translation gives CASNYRGLADTQYF.

The chain is built from TRBV7-2 and TRBJ2-7; 9 bases agree with TRBD1. The CDR3 has 15 residues. With V trimmed by 5 bases and J by 2 bases, 7 bases remained unmatched. CDR1 and CDR2 (germline): SGHTA, FQGNSA. The CDR3: CASSHGDRATYEQYF. In DNA form, the CDR3 reads TGTGCCAGCAGCCATGGGGACAGGGCCACCTACGAGCAGTACTTC.

This chain joins TRBV28 and TRBJ2-1, with D possibly TRBD1 on 6 matching bases. The CDR3 consists of 18 residues. CDR1 and CDR2 from the germline V gene are MDHEN and SYDVKM. Between the trimmed V and J ends, which lost 0 bases and 0 bases, there was a span of 15 bases. CDR3 sequence reads: CASSLWSWSDSSYNEQFF. The CDR3 DNA sequence: TGTGCCAGCAGTTTATGGTCGTGGTCGGACAGCTCCTACAATGAGCAGTTCTTC.

The chain uses TRBV7-9 and TRBJ1-2; unclear D gene. V was pared by 3 bases and J by 10 bases, with 9 bases between. This CDR3 is built from 11 residues. Germline CDR1 is SEHNR and CDR2 is FQNEAQ (reference sequence). CDR3: CASSFKGNYTF. The CDR3 DNA follows: TGTGCCAGCAGCTTTAAGGGAAACTACACCTTC.

The chain is built from TRBV29-1 and TRBJ2-2, with D tentatively TRBD1 (5 bases). Germline V gene sequence: CDR1 SQVTM, CDR2 ANQGSEA. V lost 2 bases, J lost 9 bases, and 7 bases lay in between. The CDR3 spans 11 residues. CDR3 in DNA: TGCAGCGTTGAAAGGGGCAGGGAGCTGTTTTTT. Translated, it gives CSVERGRELFF.

The gene calls are TRBV7-9 and TRBJ1-4; 9 bases are a match to TRBD1. This CDR3 spans 16 amino acids. Looked up from germline, CDR1 is SEHNR and CDR2 is FQNEAQ (reference sequence). Germline trimming cut 1 base from V and 6 bases from J; bases unmatched to any gene: 6. CDR3 coding DNA: TGTGCCAGCAGCTTAGGACAGGGGGGCCGACATGAAAAACTGTTTTTT. Amino acids: CASSLGQGGRHEKLFF.

The rearrangement joins TRBV14 to TRBJ2-7, with a weak D call TRBD1 (5 bases). The V end was cut by 0 bases, the J end by 5 bases, with 14 bases between. CDR3 size: 15 residues. CDR1 SGHDN and CDR2 FVKESK come from the germline V gene. The CDR3 DNA sequence: TGTGCCAGCAGCCAAGAATTTGCCAGGGCGGACGAGCAGTACTTC. Residues: CASSQEFARADEQYF.

The CDR3 region is CSASFIDEQYF. In nucleotides, the CDR3 is TGCAGTGCTAGTTTCATCGACGAGCAGTACTTC. V is TRBV20-1 and J is TRBJ2-5; D is uncertain. The assigned J gene may be wrong: the sequence end matches TRBJ2-7 better. The CDR3 is 11 amino acids. The germline gives CDR1 DFQATT, CDR2 SNEGSKA (reference sequence).